These T cell receptor beta chains were read from a single sample in a study of blood T cell repertoires in COVID-19. The method was immunoSEQ multiplex PCR; TCRdb's version includes in-frame clones alone and lacks a portion of them. The table records about 63,000 clones, about 74% of them present only once. Sequencing was carried out using peripheral blood. The receptor source for this set is a woman older than 75 with acute or convalescent COVID-19. Each CDR3 is given without its conserved first and last residue. The order of the fields is V gene, J gene, CDR3 length, CDR3 protein.

TRBV30	TRBJ2-3	11	AWSGQNTDTQY
TRBV14	TRBJ2-3	14	ASSRDWTGRTDTQY
TRBV4-3	TRBJ1-1	11	ASSHGQGTEAF
TRBV7-9	TRBJ2-7	17	ASSLVVGGSGTGIYEQY
TRBV6-5	TRBJ1-5	12	ASSHRGGNQPQH
TRBV6-2/TRBV6-3	TRBJ2-7	14	ASSTPVVAGAYEQY
TRBV6-6	TRBJ1-5	11	AGQGVRTQPQH
TRBV5-1	TRBJ2-1	11	ASSSLAGNEQF
TRBV7-9	TRBJ2-2	15	ASRPRPGQGRTGELF
TRBV19	TRBJ2-5	16	ASSIDLPGLAGKETQY
TRBV7-2	TRBJ2-2	13	ASSYRGSNTGELF
TRBV7-2	TRBJ1-2	10	ASSLTDLDYT
TRBV11-2	TRBJ2-1	15	ASSLYPLQSPYNEQF
TRBV19	TRBJ1-1	12	ASSPQGGGAEAF
TRBV6-1	TRBJ2-7	12	ASSDHQRSYEQY
TRBV28	TRBJ1-5	12	ASFRDRGRQPQH
TRBV11-1	TRBJ1-2	12	ASSASGTRYGYT
TRBV29-1	TRBJ2-7	13	SVEDQAGGPHEQY
TRBV7-9	TRBJ1-6	15	ASNLGVGAAYNSPLH
TRBV5-5	TRBJ1-6	15	ASSLEYGSSYNSPLH
TRBV9	TRBJ1-3	15	ASSETPGGFSGNTIY
TRBV5-1	TRBJ1-3	14	ASSLKGRDSGNTIY
TRBV14	TRBJ1-4	14	ASSLPDRASNEKLF
TRBV27	TRBJ2-7	12	ARGWAGNPYEQY
TRBV6-4	TRBJ2-2	13	ASSVSSGSTGELF
TRBV2	TRBJ2-2	13	ASSRPPRGTGELF
TRBV6-1	TRBJ2-7	14	ASSEALGGGSYEQY
TRBV5-1	TRBJ1-2	13	ASSLAMGPRDGYT
TRBV4-1	TRBJ1-5	12	ASKGGGVNQPQH
TRBV27	TRBJ2-5	13	ASSRTSGIKETQY
TRBV30	TRBJ1-5	14	AWMDKGTHSNQPQH
TRBV5-1	TRBJ2-5	14	ASSPGTGILGETQY
TRBV6-2/TRBV6-3	TRBJ2-5	15	ASSQDSGHVGPGTQY
TRBV7-2	TRBJ2-1	14	ASSLGRLRAYNEQF
TRBV28	TRBJ2-5	13	ASSLFRGSKETQY